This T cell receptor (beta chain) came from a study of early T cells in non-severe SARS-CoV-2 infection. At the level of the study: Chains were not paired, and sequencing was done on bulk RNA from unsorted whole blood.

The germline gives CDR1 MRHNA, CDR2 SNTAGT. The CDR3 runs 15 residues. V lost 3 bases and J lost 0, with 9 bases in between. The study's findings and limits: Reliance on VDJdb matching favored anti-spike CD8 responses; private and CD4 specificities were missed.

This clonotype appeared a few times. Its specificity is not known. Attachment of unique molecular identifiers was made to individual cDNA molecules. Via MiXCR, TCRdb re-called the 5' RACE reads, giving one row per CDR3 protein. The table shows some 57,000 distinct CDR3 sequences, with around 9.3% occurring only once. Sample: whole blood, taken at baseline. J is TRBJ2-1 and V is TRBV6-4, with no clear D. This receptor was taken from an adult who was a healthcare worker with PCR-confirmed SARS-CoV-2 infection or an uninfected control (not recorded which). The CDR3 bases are TGTGCCAGCAGTGATGAGGTGAGCTCCTACAATGAGCAGTTCTTC. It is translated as CASSDEVSSYNEQFF.